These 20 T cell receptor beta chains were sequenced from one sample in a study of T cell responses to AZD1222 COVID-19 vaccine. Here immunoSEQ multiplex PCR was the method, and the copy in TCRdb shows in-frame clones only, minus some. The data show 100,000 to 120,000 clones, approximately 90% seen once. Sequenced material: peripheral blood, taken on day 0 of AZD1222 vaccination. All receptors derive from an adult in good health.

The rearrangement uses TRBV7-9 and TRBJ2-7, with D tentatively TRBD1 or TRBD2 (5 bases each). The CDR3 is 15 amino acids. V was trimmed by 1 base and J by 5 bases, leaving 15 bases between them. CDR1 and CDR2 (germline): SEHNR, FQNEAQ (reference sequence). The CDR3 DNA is TGTGCCAGCAGCTTAGTTTCTGGCTTGGGGGACGAGCAGTACTTC. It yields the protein CASSLVSGLGDEQYF.

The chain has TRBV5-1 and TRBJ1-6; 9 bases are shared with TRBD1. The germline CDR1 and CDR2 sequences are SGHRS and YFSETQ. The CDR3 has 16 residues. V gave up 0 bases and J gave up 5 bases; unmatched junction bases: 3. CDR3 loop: CASSLGRDRDNSPLHF. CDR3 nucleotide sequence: TGCGCCAGCAGCTTGGGCCGGGACAGGGATAATTCACCCCTCCACTTT.

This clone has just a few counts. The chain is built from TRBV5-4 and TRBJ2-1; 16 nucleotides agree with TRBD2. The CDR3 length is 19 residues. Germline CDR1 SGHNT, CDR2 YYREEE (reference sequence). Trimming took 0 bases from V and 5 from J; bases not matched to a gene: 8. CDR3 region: CASSLVGTSGGASDNEQFF. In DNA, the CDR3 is TGTGCCAGCAGCTTGGTCGGGACTAGCGGGGGGGCCTCGGACAATGAGCAGTTCTTC.

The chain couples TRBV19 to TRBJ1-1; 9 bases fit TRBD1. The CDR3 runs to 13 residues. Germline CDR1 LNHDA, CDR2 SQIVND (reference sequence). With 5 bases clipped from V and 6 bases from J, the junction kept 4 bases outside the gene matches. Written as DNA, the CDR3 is TGTGCCAGTAGTCCATGGACAGGGGCTGAAGCTTTCTTT. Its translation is CASSPWTGAEAFF.

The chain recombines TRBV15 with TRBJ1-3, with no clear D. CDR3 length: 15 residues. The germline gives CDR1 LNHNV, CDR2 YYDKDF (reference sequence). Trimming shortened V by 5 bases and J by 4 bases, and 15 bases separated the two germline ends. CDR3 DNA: TGTGCCACCAGCCCACGAGGGAGGGCAGGAAACACCATATATTTT. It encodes CATSPRGRAGNTIYF.

CDR3 region: CASSTTSAGVKADTQYF. The CDR3, as DNA: TGTGCCAGCAGCACGACTAGCGCCGGGGTCAAGGCAGATACGCAGTATTTT. The gene calls are TRBV9 and TRBJ2-3; TRBD2 aligns across 8 bases. The CDR3 consists of 17 residues. Germline V gene sequence: CDR1 SGDLS, CDR2 YYNGEE. Trimming removed 4 bases from V and 4 bases from J; junction bases left unmatched: 14.

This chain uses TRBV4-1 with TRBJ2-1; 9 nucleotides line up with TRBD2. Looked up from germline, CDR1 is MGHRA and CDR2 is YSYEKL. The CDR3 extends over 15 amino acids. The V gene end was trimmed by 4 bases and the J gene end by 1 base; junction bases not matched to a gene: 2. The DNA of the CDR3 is TGCGCCAGCAGCCGGGGACTAGCTTCCTACAATGAGCAGTTCTTC. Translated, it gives CASSRGLASYNEQFF.

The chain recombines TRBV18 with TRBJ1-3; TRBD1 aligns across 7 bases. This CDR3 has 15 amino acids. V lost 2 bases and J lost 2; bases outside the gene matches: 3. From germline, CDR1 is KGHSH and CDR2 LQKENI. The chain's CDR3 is CASSPYTGAGNTIYF. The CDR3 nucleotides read TGTGCCAGCTCACCATACACAGGGGCTGGAAACACCATATATTTT.

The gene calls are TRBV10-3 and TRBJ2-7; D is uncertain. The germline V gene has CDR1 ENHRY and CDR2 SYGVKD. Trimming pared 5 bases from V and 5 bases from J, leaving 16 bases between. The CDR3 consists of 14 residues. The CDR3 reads CAISYRPVLDEQYF. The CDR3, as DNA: TGTGCCATCAGTTACCGGCCTGTCTTGGACGAGCAGTACTTC.

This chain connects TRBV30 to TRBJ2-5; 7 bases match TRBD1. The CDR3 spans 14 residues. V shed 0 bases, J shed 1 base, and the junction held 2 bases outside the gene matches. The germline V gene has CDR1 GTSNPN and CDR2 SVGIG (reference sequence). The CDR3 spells CAWSVGDSQETQYF. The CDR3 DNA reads TGTGCCTGGAGTGTGGGGGACAGCCAAGAGACCCAGTACTTC.

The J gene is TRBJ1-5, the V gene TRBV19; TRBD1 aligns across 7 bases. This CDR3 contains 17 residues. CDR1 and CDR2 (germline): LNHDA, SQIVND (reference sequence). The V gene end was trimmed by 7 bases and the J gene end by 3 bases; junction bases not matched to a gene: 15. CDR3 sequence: CASTSVPQGPINQPQHF. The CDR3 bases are TGTGCCAGTACTAGCGTCCCACAGGGGCCAATCAATCAGCCCCAGCATTTT.

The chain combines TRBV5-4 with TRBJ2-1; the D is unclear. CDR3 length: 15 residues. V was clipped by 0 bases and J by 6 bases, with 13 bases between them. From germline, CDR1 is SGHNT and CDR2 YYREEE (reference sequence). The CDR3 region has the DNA TGTGCCAGCAGCTTGGTTGGGATATCGGGCAATGAGCAGTTCTTC. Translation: CASSLVGISGNEQFF.

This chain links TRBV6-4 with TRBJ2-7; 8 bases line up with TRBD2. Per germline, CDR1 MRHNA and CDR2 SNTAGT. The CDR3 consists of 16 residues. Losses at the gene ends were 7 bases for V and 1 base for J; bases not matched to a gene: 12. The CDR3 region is CASTNHGGGPSYEQYF. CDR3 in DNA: TGTGCCAGCACTAATCACGGCGGGGGGCCTTCCTACGAGCAGTACTTC.

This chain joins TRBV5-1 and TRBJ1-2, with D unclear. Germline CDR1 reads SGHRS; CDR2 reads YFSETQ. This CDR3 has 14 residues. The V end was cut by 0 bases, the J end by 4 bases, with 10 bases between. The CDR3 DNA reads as TGCGCCAGCAGCTTGGTTGCCCAGGTCTATGGCTACACCTTC. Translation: CASSLVAQVYGYTF.

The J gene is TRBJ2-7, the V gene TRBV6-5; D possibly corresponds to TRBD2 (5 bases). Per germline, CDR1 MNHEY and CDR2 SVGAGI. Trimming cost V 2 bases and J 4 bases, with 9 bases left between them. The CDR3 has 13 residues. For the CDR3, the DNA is TGTGCCAGCAGTTACCAACGGGGATACGAGCAGTACTTC. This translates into CASSYQRGYEQYF.

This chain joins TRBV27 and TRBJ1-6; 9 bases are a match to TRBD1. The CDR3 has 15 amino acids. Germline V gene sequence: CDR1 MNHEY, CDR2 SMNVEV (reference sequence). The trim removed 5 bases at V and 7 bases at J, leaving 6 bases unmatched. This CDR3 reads CASSTGTGPNSPLHF. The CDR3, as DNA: TGTGCCAGCAGTACGGGGACAGGGCCGAATTCACCCCTCCACTTT.

CDR3 amino acids: CASSPRTSSYNSPLHF. The CDR3 DNA follows: TGTGCCAGCAGTCCCCGGACGAGCTCCTATAATTCACCCCTCCACTTT. The chain is built from TRBV27 and TRBJ1-6; D unclear. This CDR3 has 16 residues. Germline V lookup: CDR1 MNHEY, CDR2 SMNVEV (reference sequence). Trimming took 5 bases from V and 0 from J, leaving 11 bases between them.

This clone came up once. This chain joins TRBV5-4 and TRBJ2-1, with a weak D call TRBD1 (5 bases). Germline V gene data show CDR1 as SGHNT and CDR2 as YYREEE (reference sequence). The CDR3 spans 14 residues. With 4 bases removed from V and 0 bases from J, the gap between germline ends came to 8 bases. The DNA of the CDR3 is TGTGCCAGCAGCCCGACAGACTCCTACAATGAGCAGTTCTTC. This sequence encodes CASSPTDSYNEQFF. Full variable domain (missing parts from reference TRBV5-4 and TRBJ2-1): ETGVTQSPTHLIKTRGQQVTLRCSSQSGHNTVSWYQQALGQGPQFIFQYYREEENGRGNFPPRFSGLQFPNYSSELNVNALELDDSALYLCASSPTDSYNEQFFGPGTRLTVL.

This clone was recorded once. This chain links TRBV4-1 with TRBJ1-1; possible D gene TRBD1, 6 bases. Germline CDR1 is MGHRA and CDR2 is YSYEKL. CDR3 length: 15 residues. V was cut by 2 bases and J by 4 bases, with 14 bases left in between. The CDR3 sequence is CASSQSPGAVTEAFF. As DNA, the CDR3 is TGCGCCAGCAGCCAATCGCCAGGGGCCGTCACTGAAGCTTTCTTT.

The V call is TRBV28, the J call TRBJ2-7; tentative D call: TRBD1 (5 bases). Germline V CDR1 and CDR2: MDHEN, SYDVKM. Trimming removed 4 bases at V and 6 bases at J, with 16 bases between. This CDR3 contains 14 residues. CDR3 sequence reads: CASSSPTVPLEQYF. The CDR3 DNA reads TGTGCCAGCAGTTCGCCGACAGTACCCCTCGAGCAGTACTTC.